The 13 T cell receptor beta chains listed next were all sequenced from one sample in a study of T cells in Graves' hyperthyroidism and ophthalmopathy. There were TCR beta CDR3 regions amplified from RNA transcripts. Carried out on the TCR CDR3, a first-round RT-PCR used the HTBI primer set. TCRdb reprocessed the multiplex PCR reads with MiXCR, giving one entry per CDR3 protein. Counted here are 300,000 or so distinct CDR3 sequences, around a fifth occurring once; the ten biggest clones make up about 50%. What was sequenced was blood. The source of these receptors is a woman aged 50 to 60 with Graves' hyperthyroidism.

In this sample, this clonotype turned up many times. The chain uses TRBV18 and TRBJ1-2, with a possible D match to TRBD1 (6 bases). The length of the CDR3 is 17 residues. CDR1 and CDR2 (germline): KGHSH, LQKENI. Trimming stripped 3 bases from V and 1 base from J, with 18 bases between. Here the CDR3 reads CASSPLAAQGFNYGYTF. DNA of the CDR3: TGTGCCAGCTCACCCCTGGCTGCACAGGGCTTTAACTATGGCTACACCTTC.

This clonotype is a singleton in its sample. The genes are TRBV12-3 or TRBV12-4 and TRBJ2-6, with D possibly matching TRBD2 (6 bases). The CDR3 has 14 amino acids. The V and J ends lost 8 bases and 0 bases respectively, with 8 bases between them. CDR3 loop: CASGGSSGANVLTF. The CDR3 nucleotides are TGTGCCAGCGGGGGGAGCTCTGGGGCCAACGTCCTGACTTTC.

This clonotype was found many times. V is TRBV10-2 and J is TRBJ1-1; no clear D. Trimming left V 2 bases short and J 2 bases short, with 12 bases between. In germline, CDR1 is WSHSY, CDR2 SAAADI. This CDR3 has 15 amino acids. CDR3 protein: CASSELLGGNTEAFF. DNA for the CDR3: TGCGCCAGCAGTGAGCTATTAGGTGGAAACACTGAAGCTTTCTTT.

At least ten counts were recorded for this clonotype. This sequence joins TRBV12-3 or TRBV12-4 and TRBJ1-5; perhaps TRBD1 as D (6 bases). V lost 2 bases to trimming and J lost 1 base, with 12 bases between them. There are 16 residues in the CDR3. The CDR3 DNA reads TGTGCCAGCAGTTTACAGGGGACGTTAAGCAATCAGCCCCAGCATTTT. Translation gives CASSLQGTLSNQPQHF.

This clonotype appeared many times. The chain has TRBV28 and TRBJ2-7, with TRBD1 as a possible D gene (5 bases). Trimming removed 5 bases from V and 4 bases from J, with 18 bases in between. This CDR3 spans 15 amino acids. Per germline, CDR1 MDHEN and CDR2 SYDVKM. DNA for the CDR3: TGTGCCAGCAGTGTTAGACAGCAGGGAAGGTACGAGCAGTACTTC. It yields the protein CASSVRQQGRYEQYF.

This clonotype was recorded at least ten times. The chain carries TRBV18 and TRBJ1-4; D perhaps matches TRBD1 (5 bases). The CDR3 consists of 15 residues. Trimming took 6 bases from V and 5 from J, leaving 16 bases between them. Germline-derived CDR1 and CDR2 are KGHSH and LQKENI. CDR3 sequence (DNA): TGTGCCAGCTCTCCTGACAAGGGGCCGAATGAAAAACTGTTTTTT. Encoded protein: CASSPDKGPNEKLFF.

This clonotype was seen repeatedly, ten times or more. The chain is built from TRBV28 and TRBJ2-2; the match to TRBD2 covers 8 bases. This CDR3 comprises 15 residues. V was clipped by 6 bases and J by 5 bases; unmatched bases: 8. Germline V gives CDR1 MDHEN, CDR2 SYDVKM. CDR3 loop: CASRAAGVGTGELFF. The CDR3 DNA sequence: TGTGCCAGCAGAGCAGCGGGAGTGGGTACCGGGGAGCTGTTTTTT.

The table lists this clonotype with many counts. This rearrangement joins TRBV10-3 to TRBJ2-3, with D perhaps matching TRBD1 (6 bases). Trimming cost V 7 bases and J 1 base, with 9 bases left between them. The germline V gene has CDR1 ENHRY and CDR2 SYGVKD. CDR3 length equals 13 residues. CDR3 in DNA: TGTGCCATCAAGGCAGGGGGCACAGATACGCAGTATTTT. It yields the protein CAIKAGGTDTQYF.

This clonotype was counted only a few times. The chain combines TRBV6-4 with TRBJ1-1; D is unresolved. Germline V gene data show CDR1 as MRHNA and CDR2 as SNTAGT. This CDR3 is built from 14 residues. Trimming took off 3 bases at V and 3 bases at J, with 11 bases between the two ends. CDR3 residues: CASSEFAGYTEAFF. CDR3 nucleotide sequence: TGTGCCAGCAGTGAATTTGCGGGGTACACTGAAGCTTTCTTT.

This clonotype occurred many times. The gene calls are TRBV5-1 and TRBJ1-1; D is unclear. CDR1 SGHRS and CDR2 YFSETQ come from the germline V gene. V shed 1 base and J shed 5 bases, with 6 bases lying between them. This CDR3 contains 12 residues. CDR3 loop: CASSLWVTEAFF. The DNA of the CDR3 is TGCGCCAGCAGCTTGTGGGTGACTGAAGCTTTCTTT.

Comments on this clonotype: A single base separates this from a much larger clone, so it may be a read error. The chain carries TRBV7-6 and TRBJ2-5; D uncertain. V shed 3 bases and J shed 7 bases, with 12 bases lying between them. The CDR3 runs to 13 residues. Looked up from germline, CDR1 is SGHVS and CDR2 is FNYEAQ. The CDR3 bases are TGTGCCAGCAGCTTGGGCCCGCTAGGGACCCAGTACTTC. Translation: CASSLGPLGTQYF. The variable domain in full, with the rest retrieved from reference TRBV7-6 and TRBJ2-5, is GAGVSQSPRYKVTKRGQDVALRCDPISGHVSLYWYRQALGQGPEFLTYFNYEAQQDKSGLPNDRFSAERPEGSISTLTIQRTEQRDSAMYRCASSLGPLGTQYFGPGTRLLVL.

Ten or more counts support this clonotype. The genes are TRBV11-1 and TRBJ2-7; no reliable D call. The V and J ends lost 2 bases and 1 base respectively, with 6 bases between them. CDR1 is SGHAT and CDR2 is FQDESV in the germline V gene (reference sequence). The CDR3 sequence is 13 residues long. Here the CDR3 reads CASSLLESYEQYF. CDR3 DNA sequence: TGTGCCAGCAGCTTATTGGAGTCCTACGAGCAGTACTTC.

This chain uses TRBV30 with TRBJ1-6; D is uncertain. V lost 2 bases and J 10 bases, leaving 12 bases between the germline ends. The CDR3 sequence is 13 residues long. Germline V gene sequence: CDR1 GTSNPN, CDR2 SVGIG (reference sequence). CDR3 amino acids: CAWSPLEVSPLHF. DNA of the CDR3: TGTGCCTGGAGTCCCCTCGAGGTCTCACCCCTCCACTTT.